The text below deals with one T cell receptor (beta chain). Its antigen remains unknown. Data came from immunoSEQ multiplex PCR; TCRdb stores just in-frame clones and leaves some out. The data contain about 35,000 clones, 86% of them seen just once; the ten biggest clones take up 6.8%. The data belong to a study of T cell responses to AZD1222 COVID-19 vaccine. Findings and caveats of the study: In all cases, repertoires were sampled only after the peak T cell response. The reported proportion of spike-specific TCRs targeting unmutated variant regions was nearly half. A mostly white British donor set with more females was recruited, and clonal diversity was possibly underestimated.

Germline-derived CDR1 and CDR2 are MDHEN and SYDVKM. The CDR3 totals 15 residues. The V and J ends lost 4 bases and 2 bases respectively, with 12 bases between them. Sequencing was performed on peripheral blood, taken on day 0 of AZD1222 vaccination. The source of this sequence is an adult in good health. V usage is TRBV28 and J usage is TRBJ1-5; D perhaps matches TRBD1 (6 bases). The CDR3 DNA is TGTGCCAGCAGTTCCGGGGCAGGGGGCAATCAGCCCCAGCATTTT. It specifies CASSSGAGGNQPQHF.